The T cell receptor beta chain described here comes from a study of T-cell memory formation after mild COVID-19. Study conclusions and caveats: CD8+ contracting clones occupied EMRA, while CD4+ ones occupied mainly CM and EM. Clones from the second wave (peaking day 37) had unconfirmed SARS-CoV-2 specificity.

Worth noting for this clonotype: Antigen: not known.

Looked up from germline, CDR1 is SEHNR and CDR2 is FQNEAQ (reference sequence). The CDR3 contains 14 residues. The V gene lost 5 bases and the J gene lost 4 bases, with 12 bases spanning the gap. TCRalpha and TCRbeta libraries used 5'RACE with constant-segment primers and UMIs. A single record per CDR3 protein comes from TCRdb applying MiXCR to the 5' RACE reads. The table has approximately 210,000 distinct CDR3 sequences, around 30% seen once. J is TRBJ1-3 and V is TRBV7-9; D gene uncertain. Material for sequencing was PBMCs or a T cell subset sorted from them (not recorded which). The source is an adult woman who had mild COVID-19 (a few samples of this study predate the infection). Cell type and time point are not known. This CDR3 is CASSPVTAGNTIYF. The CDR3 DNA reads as TGTGCCAGCAGCCCCGTTACCGCCGGAAACACCATATATTTT.